The 30 T cell receptor beta chains below all came from one sample that was sequenced in a study of metastatic and nonmetastatic thyroid tumors. TCRdb re-called clones via MiXCR from the PCR reads. Here the sample spans about 31,000 clones, about 21% being singletons. Each patient came to thyroid surgery without any prior treatment (of any kind). The sequencing sample was made of blood. The receptor set was obtained from a female donor with papillary thyroid cancer or a benign thyroid nodule (not recorded which). Some clones in this sample may be carry-over from other donors' samples.

This clone has ten or more counts. The rearrangement uses TRBV9 and TRBJ2-1; TRBD2 is a possible D gene (6 bases). The CDR3 consists of 15 residues. With 0 bases removed from V and 6 bases from J, the gap between germline ends came to 13 bases. CDR1 is SGDLS, CDR2 YYNGEE, per germline. The CDR3 here is CASSVGGADFNEQFF. DNA of the CDR3: TGTGCCAGCAGCGTAGGCGGGGCCGACTTCAATGAGCAGTTCTTC. The full variable domain, completed using reference TRBV9 and TRBJ2-1, is DSGVTQTPKHLITATGQRVTLRCSPRSGDLSVYWYQQSLDQGLQFLIQYYNGEERAKGNILERFSAQQFPDLHSELNLSSLELGDSALYFCASSVGGADFNEQFFGPGTRLTVL.

In this sample, this clone turned up many times. Germline and junction disagree at one end, which may indicate a read error. The V call is TRBV13, the J call TRBJ1-2, with D maybe TRBD1 (6 bases). This CDR3 is built from 14 residues. Per germline, CDR1 PRHDT and CDR2 FYEKMQ (reference sequence). The CDR3 spells CSSSPQGSDYGYTF. CDR3 nucleotide sequence: TGTTCCAGCAGCCCCCAGGGGTCGGACTATGGCTACACCTTC.

This clone has a count of ten or more. This rearrangement joins TRBV12-3 or TRBV12-4 to TRBJ1-1; perhaps TRBD1 as D (6 bases). The CDR3 totals 12 residues. V dropped 4 bases and J dropped 11 bases, with 14 bases sitting between them. CDR3 sequence reads: CASSSQGLNAFF. Written as DNA, the CDR3 is TGTGCCAGCAGTTCACAGGGATTGAACGCTTTCTTT.

This clone was seen ten or more times. The chain recombines TRBV6-1 with TRBJ1-5, with a tentative D call TRBD1 (6 bases). This CDR3 contains 14 residues. V was shortened by 2 bases and J by 5 bases, with 10 bases between the two germline ends. The V gene's germline CDR1 is MNHNS and CDR2 SASEGT. CDR3 region: CASSERGSDQPQHF. For the CDR3, the DNA is TGTGCCAGCAGTGAAAGGGGGTCAGATCAGCCCCAGCATTTT.

Turning to this clone: Because the CDR3's place on the DNA is in doubt, the DNA is left out and the CDR3 is given as listed by TCRdb. This chain uses TRBV11-3 with TRBJ1-1; the DNA was not used to check the table's D call, TRBD1. A total of 13 residues make up the CDR3, ends included. Looked up from germline, CDR1 is SGHNT and CDR2 is YENEEA. CDR3 amino acids: CASSLDWGQGTYF.

This clone came up many times. The chain couples TRBV4-1 to TRBJ1-4, with 8 bases fitting TRBD1. With 4 bases clipped from V and 8 bases from J, the junction kept 6 bases outside the gene matches. The germline gives CDR1 MGHRA, CDR2 YSYEKL. This CDR3 spans 14 amino acids. The CDR3 DNA reads TGCGCCAGCAGCCCCGGACAGGGTGGAGAAAAACTGTTTTTT. It yields the protein CASSPGQGGEKLFF.

This clone was observed many times. The V and J genes are TRBV6-2 or TRBV6-3 and TRBJ2-5; D not certain. This CDR3 is 12 amino acids long. CDR1 is MNHEY, CDR2 SVGEGT, per germline. V was trimmed by 4 bases and J by 2 bases, leaving 5 bases between them. The CDR3 coding sequence is TGTGCCAGCAGTTCTCAACAAGAGACCCAGTACTTC. Its protein product is CASSSQQETQYF.

The chain couples TRBV4-3 to TRBJ1-4, with D possibly being TRBD1 (5 bases). The CDR3 loop spans 17 amino acids. V was cut by 0 bases and J by 8 bases, with 19 bases left in between. Looked up from germline, CDR1 is LGHNA and CDR2 is YSLEER. The CDR3 DNA reads TGCGCCAGCAGCCAAGATTCGGCGACAGCAACCGAGGAAAAACTGTTTTTT. Amino acids: CASSQDSATATEEKLFF.

This clone showed up just a few times. Other DNA sequences within the sample encode an identical CDR3. V and J are TRBV6-4 and TRBJ1-1; no definite D call. Germline V gene lookup returns CDR1 MRHNA and CDR2 SNTAGT. The length of the CDR3 is 13 residues. V lost 6 bases and J 1 base, leaving 9 bases between the germline ends. The DNA of the CDR3 is TGTGCCAGCAGCACGGAGTGGAACACTGAAGCTTTCTTT. Encoded protein: CASSTEWNTEAFF.

The sample holds many counts of this clone. The V and J genes are TRBV3-1 and TRBJ1-2; 8 bases fit TRBD1. Trimming removed 7 bases from V and 7 bases from J; junction bases left unmatched: 11. Germline V gene lookup returns CDR1 LGHDT and CDR2 YNNKEL (reference sequence). The CDR3 has 14 amino acids. In DNA, the CDR3 is TGTGCCAGCAACCACCAGGGACAGGCGTTTGGCTACACCTTC. It yields the protein CASNHQGQAFGYTF.

This clone appeared many times. This sequence joins TRBV7-2 and TRBJ1-2; 7 bases line up with TRBD1. This CDR3 is 12 amino acids long. The V and J ends lost 5 bases and 14 bases, in that order; junction bases with no gene match: 11. Germline V lookup: CDR1 SGHTA, CDR2 FQGNSA. The CDR3 nucleotides read TGTGCCAGCAGCCCCCGAGGAGGGGGCTTGACCTTC. As protein: CASSPRGGGLTF. The entire variable domain, with the rest obtained from reference TRBV7-2 and TRBJ1-2, is as follows: GAGVSQSPSNKVTEKGKDVELRCDPISGHTALYWYRQSLGQGLEFLIYFQGNSAPDKSGLPSDRFSAERTGGSVSTLTIQRTQQEDSAVYLCASSPRGGGLTFGSGTRLTVV.

This clone was counted ten times or more. The genes are TRBV20-1 and TRBJ2-1; 7 bases map to TRBD1. Looked up from germline, CDR1 is DFQATT and CDR2 is SNEGSKA (reference sequence). After removal of 3 bases from V and 6 bases from J, the junction contained 17 bases not matched to a gene. The CDR3 consists of 17 residues. CDR3 protein: CSASDSGTAGLINEQFF. DNA for the CDR3: TGCAGTGCTAGTGATTCCGGGACAGCCGGGTTGATCAATGAGCAGTTCTTC.

This clone was seen repeatedly, ten times or more. The chain carries TRBV4-3 and TRBJ2-2; 10 positions agree with TRBD2. Germline loops: CDR1 LGHNA, CDR2 YSLEER. With 1 base clipped from V and 10 bases from J, the junction kept 12 bases outside the gene matches. CDR3 length: 17 residues. The DNA of the CDR3 is TGCGCCAGCAGCCAAGCAGCAGCGGGGGGGCATCAAGAGGAGCTGTTTTTT. Its protein is CASSQAAAGGHQEELFF.

The genes are TRBV24-1 and TRBJ2-5, with 9 nucleotides matching TRBD2. CDR1 and CDR2 (germline): KGHDR, SFDVKD. The CDR3 runs to 15 residues. V was clipped by 1 base and J by 5 bases; unmatched bases: 4. The CDR3 DNA reads as TGTGCCACCAGTGATTTAAAGCGGGAGGACGAGACCCAGTACTTC. Residues: CATSDLKREDETQYF.

This clone rates as medium-sized. The V call is TRBV6-1, the J call TRBJ1-3; 9 positions agree with TRBD1. The J segment lost 0 bases and the V segment lost 6 bases, leaving 6 bases of the junction unmatched. In germline, CDR1 is MNHNS, CDR2 SASEGT. This CDR3 spans 16 amino acids. In DNA form, the CDR3 reads TGTGCCAGCAGACGAGGACAGGGGCCCTCTGGAAACACCATATATTTT. Translating gives CASRRGQGPSGNTIYF.

Many counts were recorded for this clone. V and J are TRBV20-1 and TRBJ1-4; 8 nucleotides match TRBD1. The CDR3 is 14 residues long. Germline CDR1 is DFQATT and CDR2 is SNEGSKA (reference sequence). Unmatched junction bases numbered 6, after V lost 7 bases and J lost 2 bases. In nucleotides, the CDR3 is TGCAGTGTACCCAGGGGGCATACTAATGAAAAACTGTTTTTT. The encoded protein is CSVPRGHTNEKLFF.

This clone was detected a few times. The chain employs TRBV24-1 and TRBJ2-2; D gene uncertain. Trimming stripped 5 bases from V and 5 bases from J, with 11 bases between. The CDR3 extends over 14 amino acids. Per the germline V gene, CDR1 is KGHDR and CDR2 is SFDVKD. CDR3 sequence: CATSGSRGTGELFF. The DNA for the CDR3 is TGTGCCACCAGTGGGTCTAGAGGTACCGGGGAGCTGTTTTTT.

This chain connects TRBV18 to TRBJ2-2; D unresolved. Per the germline V gene, CDR1 is KGHSH and CDR2 is LQKENI. CDR3 length: 14 residues. V lost 1 base to trimming and J lost 0 bases, with 3 bases between them. The CDR3 bases are TGTGCCAGCTCACCACTGGCGAACACCGGGGAGCTGTTTTTT. It specifies CASSPLANTGELFF.

The gene calls are TRBV5-1 and TRBJ1-2; no firm D call. The germline V gene has CDR1 SGHRS and CDR2 YFSETQ. Trimming removed 0 bases from V and 1 base from J, with 7 bases in between. This CDR3 has 14 residues. CDR3 amino acids: CASSLVEYNYGYTF. CDR3 coding DNA: TGCGCCAGCAGCTTGGTGGAGTATAACTATGGCTACACCTTC.

This clone appeared many times. The chain recombines TRBV10-2 with TRBJ2-1; 8 bases align to TRBD2. The CDR3 has 15 amino acids. CDR1 is WSHSY, CDR2 SAAADI, per germline. V lost 6 bases to trimming and J lost 4 bases; unmatched junction nucleotides: 8. CDR3 region: CASRLAGGGYNEQFF. In DNA, the CDR3 is TGCGCCAGCAGACTGGCGGGGGGCGGGTACAATGAGCAGTTCTTC.

The chain recombines TRBV20-1 with TRBJ1-2; maybe TRBD1 (5 bases). Trimming took off 8 bases at V and 5 bases at J, with 15 bases between the two ends. Germline V gives CDR1 DFQATT, CDR2 SNEGSKA (reference sequence). There are 12 residues in the CDR3. The CDR3 DNA reads as TGCAGTCTACCCACAGGTTCTTATGGCTACACCTTC. This codes for CSLPTGSYGYTF.

This clone is medium-sized (0.01 to 0.1%) within its sample. V is TRBV6-6 and J is TRBJ2-7; TRBD1 matches at 7 bases. With 2 bases clipped from V and 7 bases from J, the junction kept 11 bases outside the gene matches. The germline V gene has CDR1 MNHNY and CDR2 SVGAGI (reference sequence). This CDR3 contains 15 residues. CDR3 protein: CASSYSGRGTREQYF. For the CDR3, the DNA is TGTGCCAGCAGTTACAGTGGCAGGGGGACGAGAGAGCAGTACTTC.

This clone was found many times. This chain joins TRBV20-1 and TRBJ2-2; D is undetermined. The CDR3 is 14 residues long. Deletions cut 1 base from V and 1 base from J, with 7 bases between. Germline CDR1 reads DFQATT; CDR2 reads SNEGSKA (reference sequence). CDR3 loop: CSARVAGNTGELFF. In DNA form, the CDR3 reads TGCAGTGCTAGAGTGGCAGGGAACACCGGGGAGCTGTTTTTT.

There are many counts of this clone. The gene calls are TRBV4-3 and TRBJ1-1, with a possible D match to TRBD1 (5 bases). Germline V gives CDR1 LGHNA, CDR2 YSLEER. The CDR3 is 13 residues long. V was pared by 1 base and J by 7 bases, with 10 bases between. The CDR3 here is CASSQVFGGEAFF. As DNA, the CDR3 is TGCGCCAGCAGCCAAGTTTTTGGGGGTGAAGCTTTCTTT.

Concerning this clone: A read error may produce the germline difference seen at one junction end. The DNA for the CDR3 is TGTGCCAGCCGCTTGTCGGACAGCCACTATGGCTACAACTTC. Residues: CASRLSDSHYGYNF. The V gene is TRBV5-4, the J gene TRBJ1-2, with D possibly being TRBD1 (6 bases). The CDR3 loop spans 14 amino acids. Germline V gene sequence: CDR1 SGHNT, CDR2 YYREEE (reference sequence). Based on the CDR3 plus reference TRBV5-4 and TRBJ1-2, the full variable domain is ETGVTQSPTHLIKTRGQQVTLRCSSQSGHNTVSWYQQALGQGPQFIFQYYREEENGRGNFPPRFSGLQFPNYSSELNVNALELDDSALYLCASRLSDSHYGYNFGSGTRLTVV.

This clone is labeled medium-sized. The CDR3 loop is CASTTGGGSGDTQYF. CDR3 nucleotide sequence: TGTGCCAGCACAACGGGGGGAGGGTCCGGGGATACGCAGTATTTT. The genes are TRBV6-1 and TRBJ2-3; 7 bases align to TRBD2. The length of the CDR3 is 15 residues. V lost 7 bases and J lost 6; bases outside the gene matches: 13. CDR1 MNHNS and CDR2 SASEGT come from the germline V gene.

Many counts were recorded for this clone. The rearrangement joins TRBV7-9 to TRBJ2-5, with a weak D call TRBD2 (5 bases). This CDR3 spans 14 amino acids. Trimming stripped 5 bases from V and 2 bases from J, with 12 bases between. Germline V gene lookup returns CDR1 SEHNR and CDR2 FQNEAQ (reference sequence). The CDR3 here is CASSRPGIQETQYF. CDR3 DNA sequence: TGTGCCAGCAGCCGTCCGGGGATTCAAGAGACCCAGTACTTC.

This clone was recorded a few times. The CDR3 here is CASSRKPAGGNYGYTF. CDR3 coding DNA: TGTGCCAGCAGTCGCAAACCGGCAGGGGGCAACTATGGCTACACCTTC. This chain joins TRBV6-1 and TRBJ1-2; 8 nucleotides match TRBD1. Germline V gene data show CDR1 as MNHNS and CDR2 as SASEGT. The CDR3 loop spans 16 amino acids. Losses at the gene ends were 5 bases for V and 2 bases for J; bases not matched to a gene: 10.

This clone was observed many times. The chain combines TRBV10-2 with TRBJ2-1, with 10 bases fitting TRBD1. The V segment lost 6 bases and the J segment 2 bases; nucleotides outside the gene matches: 4. The V gene's germline CDR1 is WSHSY and CDR2 SAAADI. This CDR3 contains 15 residues. The DNA for the CDR3 is TGCGCCAGCAGGACAGGGGGCGATACCTACAATGAGCAGTTCTTC. Its protein product is CASRTGGDTYNEQFF.

This clone was observed at least ten times. The genes are TRBV4-3 and TRBJ2-5; the D gene is possibly TRBD2 (5 bases). Germline CDR1 and CDR2: LGHNA and YSLEER. This CDR3 spans 13 amino acids. The germline V and J ends were trimmed by 5 bases and 4 bases, with 11 bases remaining between them. CDR3 sequence: CASSETGRETQYF. For the CDR3, the DNA is TGCGCCAGCAGCGAGACGGGGAGAGAGACCCAGTACTTC.